This T cell receptor (beta chain) was captured by sequencing in a study of blood T cell repertoires in COVID-19. Study at large: Researchers got acute and convalescent COVID-19 samples from the United States, Italy and Spain. Sample material is recorded as cDNA or gDNA derived from T cells, B-cell-depleted T cells, or PBMCs.

The Seattle patients, enrolled during active infection, were followed longitudinally. As handled by the study authors: Reference gene primer amplification gave nucleated cell count estimates. Repertoires were generated with immunoSEQ multiplex PCR, while TCRdb's copy carries only in-frame clones and drops some. For V, J and clone size, that table is used; D and trimming come from the DNA. The sample lists approximately 200,000 clones, about 83% occurring once. Germline values: CDR1 SGHRS, CDR2 YFSETQ. Trimming shortened V by 0 bases and J by 5 bases, and 11 bases separated the two germline ends. The length of the CDR3 is 14 residues.

This TCR was recovered from a person in their 70s with COVID-19, enrolled during active disease. Material for sequencing was peripheral blood. The rearrangement uses TRBV5-1 and TRBJ2-5; D unclear. CDR3 in amino acids: CASSLATNVETQYF. The CDR3 DNA sequence: TGCGCCAGCAGCTTGGCTACTAATGTGGAGACCCAGTACTTC.